The T cell receptor beta chain described here comes from a study of human T cells and chemical hapten exposure (dated by TCRdb to about 2021). Study-level background: For sensitization, 2% DPC in acetone was applied to a 2 cm by 2 cm area of upper inner arm skin. Throughout the roughly 24-week study period, patients were also given weekly therapeutic DPC doses on the scalp. Patch testing was done on the upper back using Finn chambers containing 0.01% DPC, and results were scored after 6 days according to International Contact Dermatitis Research Group standards. The patient cohort, mostly female, included alopecia areata with under or over 50% scalp involvement, alopecia totalis and alopecia universalis. Libraries were pooled for sequencing, and per-sample TCR yields varied mainly because of small differences in library volumes within the pool. In alopecia patients, the study followed how the peripheral blood TCR repertoire changed in vivo over primary and secondary sensitization to diphenylcyclopropenone (DPC), a hapten. Patient blood was sampled pre-sensitization (week 0) and at 2, 6 and about 24 weeks after DPC sensitization. Roughly 30 alopecia patients provided blood for TCR sequencing at one to four time points (pre-sensitization, 2, 6 and 24 weeks).

The method was RACE. This sample was sequenced with a NextSeq 500. During library preparation, unique molecular identifiers were attached to individual cDNA molecules so that TCRs could be counted in a quantitative, reproducible way. From each blood RNA sample, both TCR alpha and TCR beta chains were sequenced. The paper's processing steps were these. Samples had a median of 95,638 TCRs, with a range from roughly 23,224 to 750,000. V, J and CDR3 annotation of the TCR reads was performed with the Decombinator software suite. Every sample was subsampled to the same number of TCRs (28,000) for the PS versus PT1 abundance plots. TCRs were defined as expanded if absent before sensitization and observed at least eight times at the 2-week time point. TCRdb itself trimmed the public reads at Q25 with fastp, ran MiXCR and retained productive beta chains. Rows are unified per CDR3 protein, each entry keeping the most common DNA and genes. These V and J calls are TCRdb output, not the study's own analysis. The table for this sample lists 180,000 or so distinct CDR3 sequences; about a fifth of them were counted only once. The ten largest clones take up 6.7% of the sample.

Details on this clonotype: Its binding antigen is unknown. Per-base qualities were not stored, and no clone one base away is much larger.

The sample's time point label, in plain terms: patch test 1, 2 weeks after DPC sensitization. According to the study, the label for this sample's treatment or condition signals: therapeutic diphenylcyclopropenone sensitization with weekly scalp DPC. At every patch-test visit, the blood draw took place before the patch test was put on. Patients were eligible if aged 18 to 70, diagnosed with alopecia and judged suitable for DPC therapy, and pregnant patients were excluded. Unfractionated whole blood was collected in Tempus Blood RNA tubes, and total RNA was extracted from that blood. Compared with germline, V lacks 9 bases and J lacks 0 bases; bases without a gene match: 7. Per the germline V gene, SNHLY is the CDR1 and FYNNEI is the CDR2. There are 15 amino acids in the CDR3, from cysteine to phenylalanine inclusive. Left in the record is the CDR3 DNA by itself, 45 bases read in frame from the first base.

Findings and caveats that apply to the study as a whole: After repeated subsampling, the strength of the expansion versus patch-test correlation and the threshold at which it became significant changed. A positive correlation was found between the number of PT1 expanded TCRs and patch test score, with significance reached at thresholds 8, 16 and 32 but not 4. Expanded TCRs formed significantly more large CDR3 similarity clusters than pre-sensitization or healthy control sets, consistent with antigen-driven responses. Because every patient had alopecia, a presumed autoimmune disease, the patients' immune response might differ from that of healthy individuals. No change with DPC sensitization was found in the number of TCRs above 1 in 1000 frequency, and no evidence of global repertoire structure alterations was found.

The rearrangement joined TRBV2 to TRBJ2-4; 8 central nucleotides agree with TRBD1. This receptor was taken from a woman aged 45-65 years with alopecia areata. Some clones in this sample may be carry-over from other donors' samples. Sample: whole blood, taken in connection with sensitization to the hapten diphenylcyclopropenone (DPC). The CDR3 in this case is CASRDRKLAKNIQYF. The sequence in DNA is TGTGCCAGTAGGGACAGGAAATTAGCCAAAAACATTCAGTACTTC. With the portions outside the CDR3 filled from the reference TRBV2 and TRBJ2-4 genes, the complete variable region becomes EPEVTQTPSHQVTQMGQEVILRCVPISNHLYFYWYRQILGQKVEFLVSFYNNEISEKSEIFDDQFSVERPDGSNFTLKIRSTKLEDSAMYFCASRDRKLAKNIQYFGAGTRLSVL.